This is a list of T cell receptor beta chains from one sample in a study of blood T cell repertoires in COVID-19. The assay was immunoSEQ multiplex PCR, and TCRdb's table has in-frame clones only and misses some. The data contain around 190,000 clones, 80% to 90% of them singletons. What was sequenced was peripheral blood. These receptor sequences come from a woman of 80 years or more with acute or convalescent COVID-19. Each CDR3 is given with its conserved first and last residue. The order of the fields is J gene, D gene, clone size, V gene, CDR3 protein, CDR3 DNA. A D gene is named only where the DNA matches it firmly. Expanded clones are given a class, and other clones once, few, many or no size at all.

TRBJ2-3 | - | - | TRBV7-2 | CASSLVASEGTDTQYF | TGTGCCAGCAGCTTAGTGGCTAGCGAGGGCACAGATACGCAGTATTTT
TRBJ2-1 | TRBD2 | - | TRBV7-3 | CASSLREGGTREQFF | TGTGCCAGCAGCTTACGGGAGGGAGGGACCCGTGAGCAGTTCTTC
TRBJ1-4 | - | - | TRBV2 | CASRETQTTNEKLFF | TGTGCCAGCAGGGAAACACAGACAACTAATGAAAAACTGTTTTTT
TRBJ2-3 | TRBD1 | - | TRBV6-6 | CAVGQGSLSDTQYF | TGTGCCGTAGGACAGGGAAGTTTATCAGATACGCAGTATTTT
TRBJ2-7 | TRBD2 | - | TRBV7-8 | CASSSSIGGRGYEQYF | TGTGCCAGCAGCAGTTCCATTGGCGGGAGAGGGTACGAGCAGTACTTC
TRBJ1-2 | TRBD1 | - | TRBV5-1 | CASSLGQGPLGYTF | TGCGCCAGCAGCCTGGGACAGGGTCCCCTCGGCTACACCTTC
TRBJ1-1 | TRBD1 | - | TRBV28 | CASSSSPGQEGNEAFF | TGTGCCAGCAGCTCCTCCCCGGGACAGGAAGGGAATGAAGCTTTCTTT
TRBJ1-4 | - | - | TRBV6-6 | CASSPPWGVTAATNEKLFF | TGTGCCAGCAGTCCACCCTGGGGAGTGACCGCTGCAACTAATGAAAAACTGTTTTTT
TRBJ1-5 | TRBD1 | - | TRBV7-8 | CASSLQGVLSNQPQHF | TGTGCCAGCAGCTTACAGGGGGTTCTGAGCAATCAGCCCCAGCATTTT
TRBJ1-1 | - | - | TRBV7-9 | CASSLAVVNTEAFF | TGTGCCAGCAGCTTAGCGGTAGTGAACACTGAAGCTTTCTTT
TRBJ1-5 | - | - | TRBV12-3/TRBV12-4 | CASREQGNQPQHF | TGTGCCAGCAGGGAACAGGGTAACCAGCCCCAGCATTTT
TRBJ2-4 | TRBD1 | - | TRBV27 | CASSPGTGRTKNIQYF | TGTGCCAGCAGTCCTGGGACAGGAAGAACCAAAAACATTCAGTACTTC
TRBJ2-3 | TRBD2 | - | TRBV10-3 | CAISEIPGLAGETDTQYF | TGTGCCATCAGTGAGATACCGGGACTAGCGGGAGAAACAGATACGCAGTATTTT
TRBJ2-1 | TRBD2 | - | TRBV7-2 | CASSPASGRVDNEQFF | TGTGCCAGCAGCCCGGCTAGCGGGAGAGTCGACAATGAGCAGTTCTTC
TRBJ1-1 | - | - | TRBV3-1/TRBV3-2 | CASSQHAGNTEAFF | TGTGCCAGCAGCCAACACGCAGGGAACACTGAAGCTTTCTTT
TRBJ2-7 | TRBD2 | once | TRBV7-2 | CASSSREGTSGRVEYEQYF | TGTGCCAGCAGCTCTCGGGAGGGGACTAGCGGGAGAGTTGAGTACGAGCAGTACTTC
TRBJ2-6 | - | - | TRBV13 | CASSSQGSGANVLTF | TGTGCCAGCAGCTCACAGGGCTCTGGGGCCAACGTCCTGACTTTC
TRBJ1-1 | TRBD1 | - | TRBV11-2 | CASSLGQGANTEAFF | TGTGCCAGCAGCCTAGGACAGGGTGCGAACACTGAAGCTTTCTTT
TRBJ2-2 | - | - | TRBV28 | CASTRSGGGGELFF | TGTGCCAGCACCCGATCCGGGGGTGGCGGGGAGCTGTTTTTT
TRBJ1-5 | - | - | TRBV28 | CASSGPQGFRQPQHF | TGTGCCAGCAGCGGACCTCAGGGTTTCCGTCAGCCCCAGCATTTT
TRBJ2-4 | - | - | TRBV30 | CAWSPSGIQYF | TGTGCCTGGAGTCCCTCCGGCATTCAGTACTTC
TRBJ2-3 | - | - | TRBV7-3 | CASSLVRLSTDTQYF | TGTGCCAGCAGCTTAGTCCGTCTGTCCACAGATACGCAGTATTTT
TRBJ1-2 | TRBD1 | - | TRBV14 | CASSRWTGDGYTF | TGTGCCAGCAGCCGTTGGACAGGGGATGGCTACACCTTC
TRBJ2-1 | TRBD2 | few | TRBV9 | CASSVEGTSSNEQFF | TGTGCCAGCAGCGTAGAGGGGACTAGCAGCAATGAGCAGTTCTTC
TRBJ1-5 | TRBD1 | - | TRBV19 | CASSISGRGLEQPQHF | TGTGCCAGTAGTATATCGGGCAGGGGGCTGGAACAGCCCCAGCATTTT
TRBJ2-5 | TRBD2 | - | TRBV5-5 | CASSLVPLAVQETQYF | TGTGCCAGCAGCTTGGTTCCCCTAGCGGTGCAAGAGACCCAGTACTTC
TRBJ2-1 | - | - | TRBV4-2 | CASSQEGRLHNEQFF | TGTGCCAGCAGCCAAGAAGGCAGGCTACACAATGAGCAGTTCTTC
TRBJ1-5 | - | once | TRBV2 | CASSERAGAGQPQHF | TGTGCCAGCAGTGAAAGAGCAGGGGCGGGCCAGCCCCAGCATTTT
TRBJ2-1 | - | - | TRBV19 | CASSMRAPYNEQFF | TGTGCCAGTAGTATGAGGGCCCCCTACAATGAGCAGTTCTTC
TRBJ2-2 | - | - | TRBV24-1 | CATSAPGTGELFF | TGTGCCACCAGTGCGCCCGGGACCGGGGAGCTGTTTTTT
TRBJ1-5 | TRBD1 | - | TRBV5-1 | CASSRTGESNQPQHF | TGCGCCAGCAGTCGGACAGGGGAAAGCAATCAGCCCCAGCATTTT
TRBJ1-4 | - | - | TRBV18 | CASSPTGSFNEKLFF | TGTGCCAGCTCACCCACCGGGTCCTTTAATGAAAAACTGTTTTTT
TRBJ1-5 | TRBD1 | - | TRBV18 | CASSQGQGGDQPQHF | TGTGCCAGCTCACAAGGACAGGGGGGAGATCAGCCCCAGCATTTT
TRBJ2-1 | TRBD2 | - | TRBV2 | CASRSSGINEQFF | TGTGCCAGCCGGAGCAGCGGGATAAATGAGCAGTTCTTC
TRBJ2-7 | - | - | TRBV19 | CASSVPGAHEQYF | TGTGCCAGTAGTGTTCCAGGGGCCCACGAGCAGTACTTC
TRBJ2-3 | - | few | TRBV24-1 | CATSILRGSTDTQYF | TGTGCCACCAGTATTTTGCGGGGTAGCACAGATACGCAGTATTTT
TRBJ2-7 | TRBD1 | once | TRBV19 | CASSIREQGGYEQYF | TGTGCCAGTAGTATTCGAGAACAGGGGGGCTACGAGCAGTACTTC
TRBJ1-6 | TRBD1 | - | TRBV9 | CASSGLPGQGLPLHF | TGTGCCAGCAGCGGATTACCGGGACAGGGTTTACCCCTCCACTTT
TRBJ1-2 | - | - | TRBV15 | CATSSPLGGLYGYTF | TGTGCCACCAGCAGCCCCCTGGGGGGTCTCTATGGCTACACCTTC
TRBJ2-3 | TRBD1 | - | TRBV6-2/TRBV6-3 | CASSTTGDLTDTQYF | TGTGCCAGCAGTACTACAGGGGACCTCACAGATACGCAGTATTTT
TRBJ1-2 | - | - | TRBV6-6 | CASSYDGGGGYTF | TGTGCCAGCAGTTACGACGGGGGAGGTGGCTACACCTTC
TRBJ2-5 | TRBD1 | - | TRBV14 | CASSQGTRTGVQETQYF | TGTGCCAGCAGCCAAGGGACGAGGACAGGGGTCCAAGAGACCCAGTACTTC